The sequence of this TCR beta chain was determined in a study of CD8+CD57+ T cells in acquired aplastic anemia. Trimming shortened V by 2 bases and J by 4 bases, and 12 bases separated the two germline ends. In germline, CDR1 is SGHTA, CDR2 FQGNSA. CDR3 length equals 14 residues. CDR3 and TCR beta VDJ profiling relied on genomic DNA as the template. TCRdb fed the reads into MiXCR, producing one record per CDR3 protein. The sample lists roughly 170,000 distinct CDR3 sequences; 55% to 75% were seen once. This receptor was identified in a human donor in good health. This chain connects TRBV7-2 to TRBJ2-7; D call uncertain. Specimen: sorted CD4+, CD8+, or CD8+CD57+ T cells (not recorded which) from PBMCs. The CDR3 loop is CASSLSRSVYEQYF. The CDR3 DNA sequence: TGTGCCAGCAGCTTATCGCGGTCGGTTTACGAGCAGTACTTC.